This T cell receptor beta chain was observed in a study of blood T cell repertoires in COVID-19. Background on the study: COVID-19 samples collected from the United States, Italy and Spain covered acute and convalescent phases. From T cells, B-cell-depleted T cells, or PBMCs came the material, which was cDNA or gDNA.

With 5 bases clipped from V and 1 base from J, the junction kept 6 bases outside the gene matches. CDR3 size: 15 residues. Germline V CDR1 and CDR2: MNHNS, SASEGT. Assay: immunoSEQ multiplex PCR; the TCRdb copy retains only in-frame clones and omits some. The table lists over 100,000 clones, 75% to 90% of them singletons. The sample was peripheral blood. The chain recombines TRBV6-1 with TRBJ1-1; 8 bases map to TRBD1. This clonotype was obtained from a woman in her sixties or seventies with acute or convalescent COVID-19. Written as DNA, the CDR3 is TGTGCCAGCAGTTCCGGGACAGGATGGAACACTGAAGCTTTCTTT. Translated: CASSSGTGWNTEAFF.